This T cell receptor beta chain is drawn from a study of T cell responses to AZD1222 COVID-19 vaccine. The CDR3 sequence is 14 residues long. The J segment lost 3 bases and the V segment lost 7 bases, leaving 6 bases of the junction unmatched. Per germline, CDR1 LNHDA and CDR2 SQIVND (reference sequence). With regard to this clone: The antigen remains undetermined.

Repertoires were generated with immunoSEQ multiplex PCR, while TCRdb's copy carries only in-frame clones and drops some. The sample contains 140,000 to 150,000 clones, about 93% of which appear only once. Findings and caveats of the study: Clonal diversity was possibly underestimated, and the donors were mostly white British, with more females.

The rearrangement links TRBV19 to TRBJ1-5; 7 bases align to TRBD1. The material sequenced was peripheral blood, taken on day 0 of MenACWY control vaccination. This TCR was sampled from an adult in good health. CDR3 DNA sequence: TGTGCCAGTAACCCGACAGGGTCCAATCAGCCCCAGCATTTT. Its protein product is CASNPTGSNQPQHF.